Following are 16 T cell receptor beta chains from one sample sequenced in a study of T cell responses to AZD1222 COVID-19 vaccine (dated by TCRdb to the early 2020s). The meaning of the sample's time point label: baseline before first vaccination. Libraries came from the immunoSEQ multiplex PCR assay. Not all clones reach the TCRdb copy of this immuneACCESS table, which keeps in-frame sequences only. Checked studies attribute under half of the gap to unresolved V genes and leave the rest unexplained. The sample table contains approximately 120,000 clones; only one count was recorded for roughly 90% of them. The ten largest clones capture roughly 1.4% of the sample. The source material was peripheral blood, sampled on day 0 of AZD1222 vaccination. The receptors derive from an adult in good health.

The chain carries TRBV9 and TRBJ2-3; a possible D gene is TRBD2 (6 bases). Per germline, CDR1 SGDLS and CDR2 YYNGEE. Deletions cut 0 bases from V and 1 base from J, with 12 bases between. The length of the CDR3 is 16 residues. The CDR3 DNA reads TGTGCCAGCAGCGTAGTGGTGGGGGGACGCACAGATACGCAGTATTTT. This gives the protein CASSVVVGGRTDTQYF. Full variable domain (rest looked up from reference TRBV9 and TRBJ2-3): DSGVTQTPKHLITATGQRVTLRCSPRSGDLSVYWYQQSLDQGLQFLIQYYNGEERAKGNILERFSAQQFPDLHSELNLSSLELGDSALYFCASSVVVGGRTDTQYFGPGTRLTVL.

This chain links TRBV9 with TRBJ1-4; tentative D call: TRBD1 (5 bases). There are 14 residues in the CDR3. Germline lookup yields CDR1 SGDLS and CDR2 YYNGEE. V lost 3 bases to trimming and J lost 6 bases, with 12 bases between them. The CDR3 DNA is TGTGCCAGCAGCGCCGGTTCGGGGGATGAAAAACTGTTTTTT. Translating gives CASSAGSGDEKLFF.

This clone came up a few times. The chain joins TRBV6-4 to TRBJ1-6; possibly TRBD1 for D (5 bases). The CDR3 sequence is 15 residues long. Between the trimmed V and J ends, which lost 6 bases and 8 bases, there was a span of 17 bases. The germline CDR1 and CDR2 sequences are MRHNA and SNTAGT. DNA for the CDR3: TGTGCCAGCAGCGAACGGGACGGCTCCGATTCACCCCTCCACTTT. It specifies CASSERDGSDSPLHF.

J is TRBJ1-1 and V is TRBV6-5, with 8 bases matching TRBD1. The V gene end was trimmed by 5 bases and the J gene end by 0 bases; junction bases not matched to a gene: 5. The CDR3 consists of 15 residues. Looked up from germline, CDR1 is MNHEY and CDR2 is SVGAGI. CDR3 loop: CASSTGGDMNTEAFF. CDR3 nucleotide sequence: TGTGCCAGCAGTACAGGGGGGGACATGAACACTGAAGCTTTCTTT.

The V call is TRBV9, the J call TRBJ2-5; perhaps TRBD2 as D (7 bases). Germline V lookup: CDR1 SGDLS, CDR2 YYNGEE. The V and J ends lost 4 bases and 2 bases respectively, with 15 bases between them. This CDR3 has 15 amino acids. The CDR3 DNA is TGTGCCAGCAGCTACGGGGGGACAAGACAAGAGACCCAGTACTTC. This sequence encodes CASSYGGTRQETQYF.

The chain employs TRBV5-6 and TRBJ1-1; D perhaps matches TRBD1 (5 bases). V lost 3 bases and J lost 0, with 15 bases in between. Germline V gene sequence: CDR1 SGHDT, CDR2 YYEEEE. The CDR3 sequence is 16 residues long. The CDR3 sequence is CASSSLEYRMNTEAFF. As DNA, the CDR3 is TGTGCCAGCAGCTCACTCGAATACAGGATGAACACTGAAGCTTTCTTT.

This chain links TRBV12-5 with TRBJ1-1, with D tentatively TRBD1 (6 bases). The CDR3 extends over 14 amino acids. Per germline, CDR1 LGHNT and CDR2 FRNRAP. With 0 bases removed from V and 1 base from J, the gap between germline ends came to 6 bases. CDR3 in amino acids: CASGLVGANTEAFF. The CDR3 DNA follows: TGTGCTAGTGGTTTGGTGGGGGCGAACACTGAAGCTTTCTTT. The full variable domain, rest sourced from reference TRBV12-5 and TRBJ1-1, is DARVTQTPRHKVTEMGQEVTMRCQPILGHNTVFWYRQTMMQGLELLAYFRNRAPLDDSGMPKDRFSAEMPDATLATLKIQPSEPRDSAVYFCASGLVGANTEAFFGQGTRLTVV.

As for this clone: Germline is not matched at one junction end, which may reflect a read error. This chain connects TRBV7-3 to TRBJ2-7; D not certain. Germline V gene sequence: CDR1 SGHTA, CDR2 FQGTGA. The CDR3 totals 11 residues. CDR3 residues: CASSPAFWSHF. CDR3 coding DNA: TGTGCCAGCAGCCCGGCTTTCTGGTCCCACTTC.

This rearrangement joins TRBV12-3 or TRBV12-4 to TRBJ1-2; 10 bases agree with TRBD1. Trimming removed 6 bases from V and 9 bases from J; junction bases left unmatched: 4. The CDR3 extends over 12 amino acids. The CDR3 is CASSRDRGSYTF. The CDR3 DNA reads as TGTGCCAGCAGCCGGGACAGGGGTAGCTACACCTTC.

The chain uses TRBV4-3 and TRBJ1-2; D may be TRBD1 (5 bases). Germline V gene sequence: CDR1 LGHNA, CDR2 YSLEER. The CDR3 length is 14 residues. Trimming removed 3 bases from V and 4 bases from J, with 12 bases in between. The CDR3 spells CASSHTGAAYGYTF. Written as DNA, the CDR3 is TGCGCCAGCAGCCATACCGGGGCCGCCTATGGCTACACCTTC.

The chain combines TRBV11-3 with TRBJ2-2, with D possibly being TRBD1 (6 bases). V was trimmed by 6 bases and J by 0 bases, leaving 11 bases between them. The germline gives CDR1 SGHNT, CDR2 YENEEA. The CDR3 has 15 residues. In nucleotides, the CDR3 is TGTGCCAGCAGACCGGACAGCGCGAACACCGGGGAGCTGTTTTTT. This translates into CASRPDSANTGELFF.

The CDR3 DNA sequence: TGTGCCAGCAGTGAAGCGGGGGGACAGGGGTTTAGGGCCCAGCATTTT. This codes for CASSEAGGQGFRAQHF. V is TRBV6-1 and J is TRBJ1-5; 10 nucleotides agree with TRBD1. Germline CDR1 and CDR2: MNHNS and SASEGT. The ends lost 0 bases at V and 11 bases at J; junction bases unmatched: 10. The CDR3 runs 16 residues.

The gene calls are TRBV19 and TRBJ1-1; D gene ambiguous. Germline assignment: CDR1 LNHDA and CDR2 SQIVND (reference sequence). The CDR3 runs 15 residues. V lost 3 bases to trimming and J lost 0 bases, with 11 bases between them. CDR3 protein: CASSIHSGVNTEAFF. CDR3 bases: TGTGCCAGTAGTATCCACAGTGGGGTGAACACTGAAGCTTTCTTT.

This clone has just one count. J is TRBJ2-5 and V is TRBV3-1 (or the pseudogene TRBV3-2); 7 nucleotides line up with TRBD2. Germline trimming cut 4 bases from V and 0 bases from J; bases unmatched to any gene: 8. Germline V gene data show CDR1 as LGHDT and CDR2 as YNNKEL (reference sequence). The CDR3 is 16 residues long. CDR3 protein: CASSRHPGGYQETQYF. In nucleotides, the CDR3 is TGTGCCAGCAGCCGCCATCCCGGGGGGTACCAAGAGACCCAGTACTTC.

The V gene is TRBV4-1, the J gene TRBJ2-7, with 7 bases identical to TRBD1. Per the germline V gene, CDR1 is MGHRA and CDR2 is YSYEKL. This CDR3 has 16 residues. Trimming took 3 bases from V and 2 from J; bases not matched to a gene: 10. CDR3 sequence: CASSQVTGAPTYEQYF. CDR3 bases: TGCGCCAGCAGCCAGGTTACAGGGGCCCCTACCTACGAGCAGTACTTC.

The J gene is TRBJ2-1, the V gene TRBV28; TRBD2 matches at 10 bases. V lost 1 base, J lost 4 bases, and 4 bases stayed unmatched. CDR1 and CDR2 (germline): MDHEN, SYDVKM. The CDR3 has 16 amino acids. The chain's CDR3 is CASSLSLAGDYNEQFF. The CDR3 DNA follows: TGTGCCAGCAGTTTATCTCTAGCGGGGGATTACAATGAGCAGTTCTTC.